This TCR beta chain is from a study of beta chain features in type 1 diabetes. V dropped 5 bases and J dropped 4 bases, with 12 bases sitting between them. This CDR3 is built from 13 residues. Germline values: CDR1 SGHTA, CDR2 FQGNSA. This clone has a handful of counts. The isolated RNA, all of it, was reverse transcribed, so expressed TCRB transcripts were what got sequenced. Sequenced by immunoSEQ multiplex PCR; TCRdb stores in-frame clones only, minus some. The table shows over 700,000 clones, with under 20% occurring only once. Sequencing was carried out using naive CD4+ T cells from blood. This chain links TRBV7-2 with TRBJ2-7; maybe TRBD2 (6 bases). The sequence was obtained from a woman aged 18-30 years in good health. This CDR3 is CASSPPGEYEQYF. DNA of the CDR3: TGTGCCAGCAGCCCCCCGGGGGAATACGAGCAGTACTTC. Variable domain in full (rest from reference TRBV7-2 and TRBJ2-7): GAGVSQSPSNKVTEKGKDVELRCDPISGHTALYWYRQSLGQGLEFLIYFQGNSAPDKSGLPSDRFSAERTGGSVSTLTIQRTQQEDSAVYLCASSPPGEYEQYFGPGTRLTVT.